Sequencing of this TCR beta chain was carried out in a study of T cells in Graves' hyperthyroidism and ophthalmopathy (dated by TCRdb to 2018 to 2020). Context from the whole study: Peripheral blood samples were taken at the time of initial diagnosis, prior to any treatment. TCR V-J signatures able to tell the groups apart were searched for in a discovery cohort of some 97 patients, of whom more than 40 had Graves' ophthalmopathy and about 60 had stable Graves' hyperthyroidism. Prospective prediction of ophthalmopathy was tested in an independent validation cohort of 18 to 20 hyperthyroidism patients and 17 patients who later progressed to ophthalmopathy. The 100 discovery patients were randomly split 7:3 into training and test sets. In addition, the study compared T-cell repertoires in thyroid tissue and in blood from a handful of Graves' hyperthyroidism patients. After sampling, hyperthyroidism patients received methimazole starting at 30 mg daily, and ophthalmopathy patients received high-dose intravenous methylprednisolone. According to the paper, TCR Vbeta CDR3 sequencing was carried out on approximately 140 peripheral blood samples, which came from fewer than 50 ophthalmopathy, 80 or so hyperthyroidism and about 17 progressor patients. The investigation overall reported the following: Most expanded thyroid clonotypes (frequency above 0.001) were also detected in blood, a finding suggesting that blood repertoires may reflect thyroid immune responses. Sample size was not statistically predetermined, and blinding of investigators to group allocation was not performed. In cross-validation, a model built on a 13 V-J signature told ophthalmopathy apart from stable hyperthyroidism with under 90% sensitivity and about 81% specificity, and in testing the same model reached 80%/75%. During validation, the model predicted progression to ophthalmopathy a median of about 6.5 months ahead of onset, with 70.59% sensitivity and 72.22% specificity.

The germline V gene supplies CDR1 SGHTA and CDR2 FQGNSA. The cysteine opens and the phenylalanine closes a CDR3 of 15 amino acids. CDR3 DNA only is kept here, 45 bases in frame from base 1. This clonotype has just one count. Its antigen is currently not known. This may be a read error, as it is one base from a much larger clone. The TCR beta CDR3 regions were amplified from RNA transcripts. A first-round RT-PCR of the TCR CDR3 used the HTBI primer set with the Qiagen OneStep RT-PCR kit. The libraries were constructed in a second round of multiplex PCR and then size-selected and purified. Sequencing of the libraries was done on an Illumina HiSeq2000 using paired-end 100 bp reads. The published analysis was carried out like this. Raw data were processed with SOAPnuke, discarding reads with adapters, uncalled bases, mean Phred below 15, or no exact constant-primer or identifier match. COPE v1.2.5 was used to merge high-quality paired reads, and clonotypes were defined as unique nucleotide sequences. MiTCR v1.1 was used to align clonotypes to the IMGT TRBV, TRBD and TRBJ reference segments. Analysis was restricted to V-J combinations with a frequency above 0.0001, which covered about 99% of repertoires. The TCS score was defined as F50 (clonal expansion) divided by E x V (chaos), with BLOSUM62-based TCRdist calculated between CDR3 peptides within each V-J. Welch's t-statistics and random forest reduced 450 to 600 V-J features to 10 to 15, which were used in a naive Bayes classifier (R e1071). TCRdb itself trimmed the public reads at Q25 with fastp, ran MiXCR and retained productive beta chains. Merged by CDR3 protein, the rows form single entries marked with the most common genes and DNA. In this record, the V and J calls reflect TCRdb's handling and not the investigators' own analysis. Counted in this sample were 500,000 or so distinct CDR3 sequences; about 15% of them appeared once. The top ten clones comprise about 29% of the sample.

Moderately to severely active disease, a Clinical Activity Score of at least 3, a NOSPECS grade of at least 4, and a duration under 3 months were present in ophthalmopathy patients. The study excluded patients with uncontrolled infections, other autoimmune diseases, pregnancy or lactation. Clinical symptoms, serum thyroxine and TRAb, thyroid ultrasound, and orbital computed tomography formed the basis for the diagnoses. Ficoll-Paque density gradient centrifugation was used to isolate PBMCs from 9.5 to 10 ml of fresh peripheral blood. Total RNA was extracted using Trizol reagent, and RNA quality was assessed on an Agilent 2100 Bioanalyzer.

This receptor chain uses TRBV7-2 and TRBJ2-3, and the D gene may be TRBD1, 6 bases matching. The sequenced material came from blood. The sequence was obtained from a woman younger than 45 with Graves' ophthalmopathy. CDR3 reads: CASSQVGASTDAQYF. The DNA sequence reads TGCGCCAGCAGCCAAGTGGGGGCAAGCACAGATGCGCAGTATTTT. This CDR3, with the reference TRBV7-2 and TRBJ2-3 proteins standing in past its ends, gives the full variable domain GAGVSQSPSNKVTEKGKDVELRCDPISGHTALYWYRQSLGQGLEFLIYFQGNSAPDKSGLPSDRFSAERTGGSVSTLTIQRTQQEDSAVYLCASSQVGASTDAQYFGPGTRLTVL.